The present TCR beta chain was sequenced within a study of T cells in localized non-small cell lung cancer. With regard to this clone: Its target is not known.

This CDR3 has 14 residues. V gave up 4 bases and J gave up 7 bases, with 14 bases separating them. Germline CDR1 reads MNHNS; CDR2 reads SASEGT. Study-wide results and limits: Of the top 100 tumor clones, median approximately 50 were in adjacent lung, some 29 among its top 100. Uninvolved nearby lung showed the greatest T cell clonality, exceeding that found in tumor. Longer overall survival associated with higher blood T cell density; shorter survival with higher adjacent-lung clonality. Heterogeneity remains possible, as sequencing covered one tumor region only.

Clones were read by immunoSEQ multiplex PCR, and TCRdb kept only the in-frame ones, dropping some. The table includes roughly 13,000 clones, about 92% detected once. This TCR was sampled from a man between 40 and 69 years old with stage III lung adenocarcinoma. The sequencing here drew on peripheral blood mononuclear cells, taken before any cancer treatment. The V gene is TRBV6-1, the J gene TRBJ1-5; weak D call: TRBD1 (5 bases). The CDR3 protein is CASSGRAGNQPQHF. The CDR3 nucleotides read TGTGCCAGCAGTGGCCGGGCAGGGAACCAGCCCCAGCATTTT.